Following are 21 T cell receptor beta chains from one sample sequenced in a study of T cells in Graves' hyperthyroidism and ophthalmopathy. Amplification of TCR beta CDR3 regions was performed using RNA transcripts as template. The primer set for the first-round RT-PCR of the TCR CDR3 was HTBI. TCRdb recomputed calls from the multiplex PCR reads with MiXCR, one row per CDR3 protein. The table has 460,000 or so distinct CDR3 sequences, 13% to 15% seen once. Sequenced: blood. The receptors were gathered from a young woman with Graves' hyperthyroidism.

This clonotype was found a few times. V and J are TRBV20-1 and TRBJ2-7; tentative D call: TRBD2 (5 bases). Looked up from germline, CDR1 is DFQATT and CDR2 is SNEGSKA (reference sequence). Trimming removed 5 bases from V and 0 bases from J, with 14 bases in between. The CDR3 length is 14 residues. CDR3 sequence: CSAPTETSSYEQYF. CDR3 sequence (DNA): TGCAGTGCTCCCACGGAAACTAGCTCCTACGAGCAGTACTTC.

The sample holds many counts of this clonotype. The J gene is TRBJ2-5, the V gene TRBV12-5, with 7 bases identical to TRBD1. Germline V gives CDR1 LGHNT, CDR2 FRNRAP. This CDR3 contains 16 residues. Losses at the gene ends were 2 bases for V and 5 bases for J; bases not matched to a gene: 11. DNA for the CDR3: TGTGCTAGTGGTTTGCCCCGACAGGGCCTGAGGGAGACCCAGTACTTC. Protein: CASGLPRQGLRETQYF.

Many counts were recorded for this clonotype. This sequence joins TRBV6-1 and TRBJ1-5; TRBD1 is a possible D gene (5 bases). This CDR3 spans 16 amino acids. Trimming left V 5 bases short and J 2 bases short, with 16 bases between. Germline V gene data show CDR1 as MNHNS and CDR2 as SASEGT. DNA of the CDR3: TGTGCCAGCAGTCCCGACAGAGCGGGTCGCAATCAGCCCCAGCATTTT. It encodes CASSPDRAGRNQPQHF.

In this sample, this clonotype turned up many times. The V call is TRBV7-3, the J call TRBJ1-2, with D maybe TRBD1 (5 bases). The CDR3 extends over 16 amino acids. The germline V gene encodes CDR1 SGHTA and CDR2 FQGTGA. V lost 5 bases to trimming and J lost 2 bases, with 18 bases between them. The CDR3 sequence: CASSPSAGPLNYGYTF. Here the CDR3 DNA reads TGTGCCAGCAGCCCCTCTGCAGGGCCTTTAAACTATGGCTACACCTTC.

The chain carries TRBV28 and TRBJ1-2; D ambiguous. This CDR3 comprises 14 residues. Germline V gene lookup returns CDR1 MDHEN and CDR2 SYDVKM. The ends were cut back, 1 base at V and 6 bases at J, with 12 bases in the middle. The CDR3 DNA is TGTGCCAGCAGTTTATTCTCGCTCGGAGATGGCTACACCTTC. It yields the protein CASSLFSLGDGYTF.

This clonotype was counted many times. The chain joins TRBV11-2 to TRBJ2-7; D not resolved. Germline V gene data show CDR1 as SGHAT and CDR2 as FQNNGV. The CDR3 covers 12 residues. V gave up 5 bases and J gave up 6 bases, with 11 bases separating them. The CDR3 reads CASSVILGEQYF. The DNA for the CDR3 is TGTGCCAGCAGCGTCATTTTGGGCGAGCAGTACTTC.

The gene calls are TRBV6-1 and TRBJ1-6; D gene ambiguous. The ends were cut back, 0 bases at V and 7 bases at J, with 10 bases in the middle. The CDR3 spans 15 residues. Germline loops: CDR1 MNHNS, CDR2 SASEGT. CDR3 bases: TGTGCCAGCAGTGAAGCCGACGGGGAAAATTCACCCCTCCACTTT. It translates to CASSEADGENSPLHF.

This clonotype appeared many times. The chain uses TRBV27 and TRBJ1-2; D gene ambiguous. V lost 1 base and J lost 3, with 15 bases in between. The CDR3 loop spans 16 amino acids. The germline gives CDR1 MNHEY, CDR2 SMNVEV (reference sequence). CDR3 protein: CASSLWAGLSYYGYTF. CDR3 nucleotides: TGTGCCAGCAGTTTATGGGCAGGATTGTCGTACTATGGCTACACCTTC.

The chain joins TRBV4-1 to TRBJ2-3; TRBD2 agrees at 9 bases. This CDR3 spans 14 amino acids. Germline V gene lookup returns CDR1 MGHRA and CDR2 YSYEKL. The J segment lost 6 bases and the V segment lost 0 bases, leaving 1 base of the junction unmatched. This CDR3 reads CASSQDTSGDTQYF. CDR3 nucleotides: TGCGCCAGCAGCCAAGATACTAGCGGGGATACGCAGTATTTT.

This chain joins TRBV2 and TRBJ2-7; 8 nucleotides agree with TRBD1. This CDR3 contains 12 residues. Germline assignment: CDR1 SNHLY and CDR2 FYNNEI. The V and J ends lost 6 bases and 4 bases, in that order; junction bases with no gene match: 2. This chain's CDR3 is CASSRDRYEQYF. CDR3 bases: TGTGCCAGCAGCCGGGACAGGTACGAGCAGTACTTC.

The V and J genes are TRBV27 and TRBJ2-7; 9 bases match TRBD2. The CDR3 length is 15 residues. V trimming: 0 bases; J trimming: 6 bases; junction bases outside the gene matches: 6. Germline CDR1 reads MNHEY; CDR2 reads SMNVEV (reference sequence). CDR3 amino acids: CASSLSGGLASEQYF. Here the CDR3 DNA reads TGTGCCAGCAGTTTATCGGGGGGACTAGCAAGCGAGCAGTACTTC.

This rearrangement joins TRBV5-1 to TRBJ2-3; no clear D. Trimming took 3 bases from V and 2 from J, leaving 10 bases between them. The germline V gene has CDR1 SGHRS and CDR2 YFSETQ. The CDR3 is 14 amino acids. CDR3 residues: CASSWDSHTDTQYF. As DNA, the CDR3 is TGCGCCAGCAGCTGGGATTCCCACACAGATACGCAGTATTTT.

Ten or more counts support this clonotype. CDR3 sequence reads: CASIPRVGRPDYGYTF. CDR3 nucleotides: TGTGCCAGCATTCCACGAGTAGGTAGACCAGACTATGGCTACACCTTC. The chain recombines TRBV6-1 with TRBJ1-2; D uncertain. The CDR3 consists of 16 residues. Germline-derived CDR1 and CDR2 are MNHNS and SASEGT. Trimming took off 7 bases at V and 3 bases at J, with 21 bases between the two ends.

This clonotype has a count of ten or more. CDR3 sequence: CSVVPGDRHNEQFF. CDR3 nucleotide sequence: TGCAGCGTTGTTCCGGGGGATCGTCACAATGAGCAGTTCTTC. This chain connects TRBV29-1 to TRBJ2-1; D is perhaps TRBD2 (6 bases). The CDR3 has 14 amino acids. V lost 4 bases to trimming and J lost 5 bases, with 15 bases between them. Germline V gene lookup returns CDR1 SQVTM and CDR2 ANQGSEA.

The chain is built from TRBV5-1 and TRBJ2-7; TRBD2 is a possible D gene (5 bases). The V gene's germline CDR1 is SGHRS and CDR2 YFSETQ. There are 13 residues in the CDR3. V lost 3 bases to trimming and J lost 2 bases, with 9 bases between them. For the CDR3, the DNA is TGCGCCAGCAGCTCGGAGGCCCCCTACGAGCAGTACTTC. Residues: CASSSEAPYEQYF.

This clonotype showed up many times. CDR3 sequence reads: CASSYLGQANEQFF. CDR3 nucleotide sequence: TGTGCCAGCAGTTACTTAGGACAGGCCAATGAGCAGTTCTTC. V is TRBV6-2 or TRBV6-3 and J is TRBJ2-1; 7 bases are shared with TRBD1. CDR1 is MNHEY and CDR2 is SVGEGT in the germline V gene. The CDR3 is 14 residues long. V shed 1 base, J shed 6 bases, and the junction held 3 bases outside the gene matches.

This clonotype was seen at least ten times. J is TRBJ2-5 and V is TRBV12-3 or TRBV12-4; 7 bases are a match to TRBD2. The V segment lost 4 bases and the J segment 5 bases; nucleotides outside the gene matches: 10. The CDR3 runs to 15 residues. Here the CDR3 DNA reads TGTGCCAGCAGTTGGGGGAGGGGTTTTGGGGAGACCCAGTACTTC. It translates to CASSWGRGFGETQYF.

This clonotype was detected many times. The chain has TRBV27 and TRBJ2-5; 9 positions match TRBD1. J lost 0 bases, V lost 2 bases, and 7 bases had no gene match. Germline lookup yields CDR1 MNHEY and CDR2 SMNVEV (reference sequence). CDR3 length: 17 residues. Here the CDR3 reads CASSLRQGGSYQETQYF. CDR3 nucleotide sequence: TGTGCCAGCAGTTTACGACAGGGGGGATCGTACCAAGAGACCCAGTACTTC.

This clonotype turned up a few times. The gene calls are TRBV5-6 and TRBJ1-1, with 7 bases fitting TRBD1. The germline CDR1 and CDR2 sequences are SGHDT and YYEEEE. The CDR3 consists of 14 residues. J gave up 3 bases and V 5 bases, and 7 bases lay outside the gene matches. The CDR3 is CASRYQGGDTEAFF. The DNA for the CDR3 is TGTGCCAGCAGATACCAGGGGGGAGACACTGAAGCTTTCTTT.

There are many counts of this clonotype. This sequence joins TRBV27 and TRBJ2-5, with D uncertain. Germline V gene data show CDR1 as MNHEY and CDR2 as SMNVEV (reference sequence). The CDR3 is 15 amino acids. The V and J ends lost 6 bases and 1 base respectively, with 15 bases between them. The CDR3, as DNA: TGTGCCAGCAGCGGGCAGGAATGGGGCCAAGAGACCCAGTACTTC. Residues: CASSGQEWGQETQYF.

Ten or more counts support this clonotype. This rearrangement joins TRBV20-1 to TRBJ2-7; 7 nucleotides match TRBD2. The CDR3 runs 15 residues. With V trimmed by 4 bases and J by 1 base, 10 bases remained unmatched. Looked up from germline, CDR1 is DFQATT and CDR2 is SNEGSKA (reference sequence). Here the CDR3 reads CSANREASASYEQYF. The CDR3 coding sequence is TGCAGTGCTAATCGGGAGGCTAGCGCGTCCTACGAGCAGTACTTC.